A selection of T cell receptor beta chains follows, all from one sample in a study of lymphopenia after photon versus proton radiotherapy. This table comes from immunoSEQ multiplex PCR, and its TCRdb copy is limited to in-frame clones, with some not included. The profile shows 50,000 to 60,000 clones, roughly 90% of them singletons. The specimen comprised peripheral blood, sampled from a patient treated with photon-based radiotherapy. These receptors were taken from a middle-aged woman with cholangiocarcinoma. The CDR3 runs from the conserved cysteine through the conserved F or W. Fields, in order: clone size, D gene, J gene, V gene, CDR3 protein, CDR3 DNA. A D gene is named only where the DNA matches it firmly. Size tells how often a clone was seen (once, few, many) or the class of an expanded clone, and some rows leave it out.

NA	TRBD2	TRBJ2-1	TRBV10-3	CATQIGVAGVNEQFF	TGTGCCACCCAAATCGGGGTAGCGGGAGTAAATGAGCAGTTCTTC
NA	NA	TRBJ1-2	TRBV30	CAWSVGGPGYTF	TGTGCCTGGAGTGTAGGGGGGCCGGGCTACACCTTC
NA	NA	TRBJ2-5	TRBV11-2	CASSQTQETQYF	TGTGCCAGCAGCCAGACCCAAGAGACCCAGTACTTC
NA	NA	TRBJ1-1	TRBV20-1	CSATAAGAFF	TGCAGTGCTACGGCCGCGGGGGCTTTCTTT
NA	NA	TRBJ2-6	TRBV18	CASSPGGTGANVLTF	TGTGCCAGCTCACCAGGGGGGACTGGGGCCAACGTCCTGACTTTC
NA	TRBD1	TRBJ1-5	TRBV4-3	CASSTGVSNQPQHF	TGCGCCAGCAGCACAGGGGTTAGCAATCAGCCCCAGCATTTT
NA	TRBD1	TRBJ2-7	TRBV2	CASIRGRSGDNEQYF	TGTGCCAGCATTAGGGGGCGGTCTGGGGATAACGAGCAGTACTTC
once	TRBD2	TRBJ2-7	TRBV6-6	CASRGTSGSSYEQYF	TGTGCCAGCAGGGGGACTAGCGGAAGCTCCTACGAGCAGTACTTC
NA	TRBD1	TRBJ2-1	TRBV27	CASRAGQAYNEQFF	TGTGCCAGCAGAGCTGGACAGGCCTACAATGAGCAGTTCTTC
NA	NA	TRBJ1-3	TRBV19	CASSIDRNGGNTIYF	TGTGCCAGTAGTATTGACCGGAATGGTGGAAACACCATATATTTT
NA	NA	TRBJ1-2	TRBV5-1	CASSLQGDYGYTF	TGCGCCAGCAGCTTGCAGGGAGACTATGGCTACACCTTC
NA	TRBD1	TRBJ1-5	TRBV2	CASSAYFGTAYSNQPQHF	TGTGCCAGCAGCGCATATTTCGGGACAGCTTATAGCAATCAGCCCCAGCATTTT
NA	TRBD1	TRBJ2-2	TRBV13	CASSTTGGTNTGELFF	TGTGCCAGCAGCACCACAGGGGGAACGAACACCGGGGAGCTGTTTTTT
NA	TRBD1	TRBJ2-2	TRBV5-1	CASVPVGTGHTGELFF	TGCGCCAGTGTCCCGGTAGGGACAGGGCACACCGGGGAGCTGTTTTTT
NA	NA	TRBJ1-3	TRBV5-1	CASSRGPLLSGNTIYF	TGCGCCAGCAGCCGAGGGCCCCTCCTCTCTGGAAACACCATATATTTT
NA	TRBD1	TRBJ1-4	TRBV7-2	CASSSTGGYEKLFF	TGTGCCAGCAGTTCGACAGGGGGCTATGAAAAACTGTTTTTT
NA	NA	TRBJ2-2	TRBV7-7	CASSPSTGNTGELFF	TGTGCTAGCAGCCCGAGCACAGGGAACACCGGGGAGCTGTTTTTT
once	TRBD1	TRBJ1-3	TRBV6-6	CASSLGGDGNTIYF	TGTGCCAGCAGTTTAGGGGGCGATGGAAACACCATATATTTT
NA	TRBD2	TRBJ2-5	TRBV5-4	CASSLVGGGETQYF	TGTGCCAGCAGCTTGGTCGGGGGGGGAGAGACCCAGTACTTC
NA	NA	TRBJ1-1	TRBV11-2	CASSFGDTEAFF	TGTGCCAGCAGCTTCGGTGACACTGAAGCTTTCTTT
few	TRBD1	TRBJ1-2	TRBV15	CATSRDTSRDRIYGYTF	TGTGCCACCAGCAGAGATACGTCCCGGGACAGAATCTATGGCTACACCTTC
few	NA	TRBJ1-5	TRBV29-1	CSALSQGNQPQHF	TGCAGCGCCCTAAGCCAGGGCAATCAGCCCCAGCATTTT
NA	NA	TRBJ2-7	TRBV25-1	CASSAGSQGYEQYF	TGTGCCAGCAGTGCCGGGAGTCAGGGATACGAGCAGTACTTC
NA	NA	TRBJ2-2	TRBV6-6	CASSYKGPTGELFF	TGTGCCAGCAGTTACAAGGGGCCCACCGGGGAGCTGTTTTTT
NA	NA	TRBJ1-2	TRBV5-4	CASSLVGRGTFYGYTF	TGTGCCAGCAGCTTGGTCGGCAGGGGTACGTTCTATGGCTACACCTTC
NA	NA	TRBJ1-5	TRBV28	CASSTPGTDRQPQHF	TGTGCCAGCAGTACCCCAGGGACCGATCGGCAGCCCCAGCATTTT
NA	TRBD2	TRBJ2-7	TRBV6-6	CASSGAGGRYEQYF	TGTGCCAGCAGCGGAGCGGGAGGGCGTTACGAGCAGTACTTC
NA	NA	TRBJ1-1	TRBV7-2	CASTTGPINTEAFF	TGTGCCAGCACCACCGGGCCGATAAACACTGAAGCTTTCTTT
NA	TRBD1	TRBJ2-7	TRBV30	CAWSVGTGAYEQYF	TGTGCCTGGAGTGTCGGGACAGGGGCCTACGAGCAGTACTTC
NA	NA	TRBJ1-1	TRBV7-9	CASSRGGAGKTEAFF	TGTGCCAGCAGCCGAGGTGGGGCAGGGAAGACTGAAGCTTTCTTT
NA	TRBD2	TRBJ2-7	TRBV5-1	CASSLTPLSGGTYEQYF	TGCGCCAGCAGCTTGACCCCCCTAAGCGGGGGCACCTACGAGCAGTACTTC
once	NA	TRBJ1-2	TRBV5-6	CASSLGEVANYGYTF	TGTGCCAGCAGCTTGGGTGAGGTAGCTAACTATGGCTACACCTTC
NA	TRBD2	TRBJ2-7	TRBV4-1	CASSHLTSGATYEQYF	TGCGCCAGCAGCCACCTGACTAGCGGAGCGACCTACGAGCAGTACTTC
NA	NA	TRBJ2-5	TRBV4-3	CASSRGSETQYF	TGCGCCAGCAGCCGGGGGTCAGAGACCCAGTACTTC
NA	NA	TRBJ2-3	TRBV2	CASSPPSRDTQYF	TGTGCCAGCAGCCCCCCCTCGCGAGATACGCAGTATTTT
few	NA	TRBJ2-7	TRBV6-1	CASSGTGIYEQYF	TGTGCCAGCAGTGGCACAGGGATCTACGAGCAGTACTTC
once	NA	TRBJ2-5	TRBV18	CASSPLRAGLTETQYF	TGTGCCAGCTCACCCCTCAGGGCGGGACTTACCGAGACCCAGTACTTC
once	NA	TRBJ1-1	TRBV2	CASSGGRGAARTEAFF	TGTGCCAGCAGTGGGGGGCGGGGGGCCGCCAGAACTGAAGCTTTCTTT
NA	NA	TRBJ1-2	TRBV5-1	CASSPEGTGYGYTF	TGCGCCAGCAGCCCGGAGGGGACGGGCTATGGCTACACCTTC
NA	TRBD1	TRBJ1-5	TRBV6-5	CASRKTGNQPQHF	TGTGCCAGCAGAAAGACAGGGAATCAGCCCCAGCATTTT
NA	NA	TRBJ1-1	TRBV5-5	CASSPPRSQEAFF	TGTGCCAGCAGCCCCCCCCGTTCACAGGAAGCTTTCTTT
NA	NA	TRBJ1-1	TRBV28	CASNPTVNTEAFF	TGTGCCAGCAACCCGACAGTGAACACTGAAGCTTTCTTT
NA	NA	TRBJ1-2	TRBV11-2	CASSPHTGFDYGYTF	TGTGCCAGCAGCCCCCACACAGGCTTCGACTATGGCTACACCTTC
NA	NA	TRBJ1-3	TRBV28	CASKSLFIGGPSGNTIYF	TGTGCCAGCAAATCCCTTTTTATAGGGGGGCCCTCTGGAAACACCATATATTTT
NA	TRBD2	TRBJ2-1	TRBV15	CATSRAGGGHNEQFF	TGTGCCACCAGCAGAGCGGGAGGGGGACACAATGAGCAGTTCTTC
NA	TRBD1	TRBJ2-1	TRBV6-5	CASRTDRESYNEQFF	TGTGCCAGCAGGACCGACAGGGAATCCTACAATGAGCAGTTCTTC
once	NA	TRBJ1-2	TRBV27	CASGEGGPNYGYTF	TGTGCCAGCGGAGAGGGGGGACCTAACTATGGCTACACCTTC
NA	NA	TRBJ1-2	TRBV6-1	CASRRTSDGYTF	TGTGCCAGCAGAAGGACATCCGATGGCTACACCTTC
NA	NA	TRBJ1-1	TRBV5-6	CASSLLVRGYGGTEAFF	TGTGCCAGCAGCTTGTTAGTTCGGGGTTACGGGGGCACTGAAGCTTTCTTT